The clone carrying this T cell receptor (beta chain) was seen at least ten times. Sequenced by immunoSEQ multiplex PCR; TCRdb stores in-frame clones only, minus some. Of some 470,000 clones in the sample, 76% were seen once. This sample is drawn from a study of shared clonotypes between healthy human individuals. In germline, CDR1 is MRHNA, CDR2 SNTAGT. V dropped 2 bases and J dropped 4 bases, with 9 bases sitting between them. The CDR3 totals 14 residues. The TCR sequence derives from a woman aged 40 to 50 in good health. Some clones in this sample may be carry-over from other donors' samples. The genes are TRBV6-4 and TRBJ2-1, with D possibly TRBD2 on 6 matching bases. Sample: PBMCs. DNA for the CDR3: TGTGCCAGCAGTGACGGCGGGGATTACAATGAGCAGTTCTTC. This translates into CASSDGGDYNEQFF.